The rows below give T cell receptor beta chains drawn from one sample of a study of beta chain features in type 1 diabetes. Clones were read by immunoSEQ multiplex PCR, and TCRdb kept only the in-frame ones, dropping some. The table includes some 200,000 clones, roughly 17% detected once. The sample comprised naive CD4+ T cells from blood. The receptor source for this set is a man aged 30 to 39 with type 1 diabetes. Each CDR3 is given with its conserved first and last residue. A D gene is named only where the DNA matches it firmly. Not every row has a clone size; where given, it reads once, few, many or a size class.

abundance,v_gene,d_gene,j_gene,CDR3aa,CDR3nt
NA,TRBV9,NA,TRBJ2-7,CASSVAGRSYEQYF,TGTGCCAGCAGCGTAGCGGGGCGCTCCTACGAGCAGTACTTC
NA,TRBV20-1,NA,TRBJ2-7,CSSYRDYEQYF,TGCAGTTCGTACAGAGACTACGAGCAGTACTTC
few,TRBV6-5,NA,TRBJ2-1,CASSQGVF,TGTGCCAGCAGCCAGGGCGTCTTC
NA,TRBV7-9,TRBD1,TRBJ1-1,CASSLGAGGLTEAFF,TGTGCCAGCAGCTTAGGCGCAGGGGGTCTGACTGAAGCTTTCTTT
NA,TRBV4-1,TRBD2,TRBJ2-1,CASSPRTSGYNNEQFF,TGCGCCAGCAGCCCCAGGACTAGCGGGTACAACAATGAGCAGTTCTTC
NA,TRBV30,NA,TRBJ2-1,CAWTHRGGYNEQFF,TGTGCCTGGACCCACAGGGGGGGTTACAATGAGCAGTTCTTC
few,TRBV25-1,NA,TRBJ2-2,CASSDARWGMNTGELFF,TGTGCCAGCAGTGACGCTAGGTGGGGGATGAACACCGGGGAGCTGTTTTTT
few,TRBV1,NA,TRBJ2-1,CTSSQCRVAWDEQFF,TGCACCAGCAGCCAATGTCGGGTAGCTTGGGATGAGCAGTTCTTC
few,TRBV30,TRBD2,TRBJ2-7,CAWSSGTSHREQYF,TGTGCCTGGAGTTCCGGGACTAGTCACCGCGAGCAGTACTTC
NA,TRBV7-2,NA,TRBJ2-3,CASSLRAASDTQYF,TGTGCCAGCAGCCTCCGCGCGGCCTCAGATACGCAGTATTTT
NA,TRBV27,NA,TRBJ2-1,CASRKNNEQFF,TGTGCCAGCAGAAAAAACAATGAGCAGTTCTTC
NA,TRBV29-1,TRBD1,TRBJ2-5,CSALTGLETQYF,TGCAGCGCTCTGACAGGGCTGGAGACCCAGTACTTC
few,TRBV6-5,NA,TRBJ1-5,CASSYSGGRNQPQHF,TGTGCCAGCAGTTACTCAGGGGGTAGAAATCAGCCCCAGCATTTT
NA,TRBV7-9,NA,TRBJ1-2,CASSLQDLNGYTF,TGTGCCAGCAGCTTACAGGACCTCAATGGCTACACCTTC
NA,TRBV18,NA,TRBJ2-7,CASSLGLSHEQYF,TGTGCCAGCTCTCTCGGACTATCCCACGAGCAGTACTTC
NA,TRBV7-2,NA,TRBJ2-2,CASSPRIVTGELFF,TGTGCCAGCAGCCCCCGGATCGTCACCGGGGAGCTGTTTTTT
few,TRBV28,NA,TRBJ2-1,CASSIGARAFF,TGTGCCAGCAGCATCGGGGCTAGGGCGTTCTTC
few,TRBV5-4,TRBD1,TRBJ2-7,CASSGPGQRNYEQYF,TGTGCCAGCAGCGGCCCGGGACAGAGAAACTACGAGCAGTACTTC
NA,TRBV29-1,NA,TRBJ2-3,CSGGARPTDTQYF,TGCAGCGGCGGGGCTAGACCCACAGATACGCAGTATTTT
NA,TRBV28,NA,TRBJ2-3,CASALTDTQYF,TGTGCCAGCGCCCTCACAGATACGCAGTATTTT
NA,TRBV7-9,NA,TRBJ2-3,CASSPGATDTQYF,TGTGCCAGCAGCCCCGGGGCCACAGATACGCAGTATTTT
NA,TRBV7-3,TRBD1,TRBJ2-1,CASSLTRVGGLNEQFF,TGTGCCAGCAGCTTAACGCGGGTAGGGGGCTTGAATGAGCAGTTCTTC
NA,TRBV11-2,NA,TRBJ2-3,CASSLILGDTQYF,TGTGCCAGCAGCTTAATTTTGGGAGATACGCAGTATTTT
NA,TRBV29-1,TRBD1,TRBJ2-5,CSVDSPGGAETQYF,TGCAGCGTTGATTCACCAGGGGGCGCAGAGACCCAGTACTTC
NA,TRBV4-1,NA,TRBJ2-5,CASSQELGGTREETQYF,TGCGCCAGCAGCCAAGAACTTGGAGGGACAAGGGAAGAGACCCAGTACTTC
NA,TRBV28,NA,TRBJ1-1,CASGLMNTEAFF,TGTGCCAGTGGCCTTATGAACACTGAAGCTTTCTTT
few,TRBV27,NA,TRBJ2-3,CASTNIYLSTDTQYF,TGTGCCAGCACCAATATCTATCTTAGCACAGATACGCAGTATTTT
NA,TRBV10-3,NA,TRBJ2-1,CAITRSGTSSYNEQFF,TGTGCCATCACTCGATCCGGGACAAGCTCCTACAATGAGCAGTTCTTC
once,TRBV18,NA,TRBJ2-3,CASSPLQSSADTQYF,TGTGCCAGCTCACCTCTACAGAGCTCGGCGGATACGCAGTATTTT
NA,TRBV28,NA,TRBJ2-3,CASSQDRTDTQYF,TGTGCCAGCAGTCAAGATCGCACAGATACGCAGTATTTT
NA,TRBV27,NA,TRBJ2-1,CASSPPQGLFSNEQFF,TGTGCCAGCAGTCCCCCCCAGGGGCTATTTAGCAATGAGCAGTTCTTC
NA,TRBV25-1,NA,TRBJ2-7,CASSEYSGIEQYF,TGTGCCAGCAGTGAATATTCAGGGATCGAGCAGTACTTC
NA,TRBV20-1,NA,TRBJ2-1,CSAGGSGKQFF,TGCAGTGCGGGAGGTAGCGGAAAGCAGTTCTTC
few,TRBV28,NA,TRBJ2-7,CASSQRAVSYEQYF,TGTGCCAGCAGTCAACGCGCAGTTTCCTACGAGCAGTACTTC
once,TRBV19,NA,TRBJ2-1,CASGGQSGNNEQFF,TGTGCCAGTGGGGGACAAAGCGGTAACAATGAGCAGTTCTTC
few,TRBV1,NA,TRBJ1-5,CTSSQGRERPQHF,TGCACCAGCAGCCAAGGACGGGAGCGGCCCCAGCATTTT
NA,TRBV28,NA,TRBJ2-5,CASSITAVQETQYF,TGTGCCAGCAGTATAACAGCGGTCCAAGAGACCCAGTACTTC
few,TRBV29-1,TRBD1,TRBJ2-3,CSVGSGGDTDTQYF,TGCAGCGTTGGTTCAGGGGGCGATACAGATACGCAGTATTTT
few,TRBV27,NA,TRBJ1-1,CASSFILNTEAFF,TGTGCCAGCAGTTTTATACTGAACACTGAAGCTTTCTTT
few,TRBV29-1,TRBD1,TRBJ1-4,CSVRNRGTNEKLFF,TGCAGCGTTCGAAACAGGGGAACTAATGAAAAACTGTTTTTT
few,TRBV7-9,NA,TRBJ1-4,CASSLLGPTNEKLFF,TGTGCCAGCAGCTTACTGGGGCCAACTAATGAAAAACTGTTTTTT
NA,TRBV5-1,TRBD1,TRBJ2-5,CASSNPTGQETQYF,TGCGCCAGCAGCAATCCGACAGGGCAAGAGACCCAGTACTTC
NA,TRBV4-1,NA,TRBJ2-1,CASSPPVATSYNEQFF,TGCGCCAGCAGCCCCCCCGTAGCGACCTCCTACAATGAGCAGTTCTTC
NA,TRBV9,NA,TRBJ1-2,CASNMDSNYGYTF,TGTGCCAGCAATATGGACAGCAACTATGGCTACACCTTC
few,TRBV25-1,NA,TRBJ2-1,CASSLAGNNEQFF,TGTGCCAGCAGTCTGGCAGGGAACAATGAGCAGTTCTTC
few,TRBV29-1,NA,TRBJ2-7,CSVGTVLSYEQYF,TGCAGCGTTGGGACAGTACTTAGCTACGAGCAGTACTTC
NA,TRBV11-2,NA,TRBJ2-1,CASSLERLYNEQFF,TGTGCCAGCAGCTTAGAACGCCTTTACAATGAGCAGTTCTTC
few,TRBV5-6,NA,TRBJ2-7,CASSLFGQYF,TGTGCCAGCAGCTTGTTCGGGCAGTACTTC
once,TRBV15,TRBD1,TRBJ2-7,CATSRDTPGQGLEQYF,TGTGCCACCAGCAGAGATACGCCGGGACAGGGGCTCGAGCAGTACTTC
NA,TRBV29-1,NA,TRBJ1-1,CSVEQGGGNSEAFF,TGCAGCGTCGAACAGGGAGGGGGGAACAGTGAAGCTTTCTTT
few,TRBV25-1,NA,TRBJ2-7,CASTADSYEQYF,TGTGCCAGCACTGCTGACAGCTACGAGCAGTACTTC